The 18 T cell receptor beta chains given below trace back to one sample, sequenced in a study of blood T cell repertoires in COVID-19. The table came from immunoSEQ multiplex PCR; TCRdb's copy has only in-frame clones and leaves some out. The sample includes about 300,000 clones, about 89% of them seen just once. Input material: peripheral blood. The origin of the receptors is a man aged 18 to 30 who had recovered from COVID-19.

Concerning this clone: Other DNA sequences in this sample translate to the same CDR3. The genes are TRBV9 and TRBJ1-1; weak D call: TRBD1 (6 bases). Germline V gene sequence: CDR1 SGDLS, CDR2 YYNGEE. V lost 0 bases and J 2 bases, leaving 8 bases between the germline ends. This CDR3 has 14 residues. The CDR3 bases are TGTGCCAGCAGCGTAGACAGGGCAAACACTGAAGCTTTCTTT. Amino acid sequence: CASSVDRANTEAFF.

The V gene is TRBV6-1, the J gene TRBJ1-2; 9 nucleotides match TRBD1. The CDR3 extends over 17 amino acids. Trimming took 0 bases from V and 4 from J; bases not matched to a gene: 9. Germline V gives CDR1 MNHNS, CDR2 SASEGT. DNA of the CDR3: TGTGCCAGCAGTGAAGCGCCGACAGGGGGTGATATCTATGGCTACACCTTC. This codes for CASSEAPTGGDIYGYTF.

The chain uses TRBV27 and TRBJ2-6; TRBD1 matches at 10 bases. The CDR3 covers 17 residues. With 5 bases clipped from V and 1 base from J, the junction kept 5 bases outside the gene matches. Looked up from germline, CDR1 is MNHEY and CDR2 is SMNVEV (reference sequence). CDR3 DNA sequence: TGTGCCAGCAGTCCCGGGACAGGGGTATCTGGGGCCAACGTCCTGACTTTC. Encoded protein: CASSPGTGVSGANVLTF.

The rearrangement joins TRBV19 to TRBJ2-3; 8 positions agree with TRBD2. The CDR3 contains 14 residues. Germline CDR1 reads LNHDA; CDR2 reads SQIVND (reference sequence). With 5 bases clipped from V and 4 bases from J, the junction kept 5 bases outside the gene matches. The CDR3 loop reads CASSLREGSDTQYF. CDR3 sequence (DNA): TGTGCCAGTAGTCTCCGGGAGGGGTCAGATACGCAGTATTTT.

The CDR3 loop is CASSSGLRLAKNIQYF. The CDR3 DNA sequence: TGTGCCAGCAGCTCGGGACTCAGACTAGCCAAAAACATTCAGTACTTC. The chain joins TRBV6-2 or TRBV6-3 to TRBJ2-4; a possible D gene is TRBD2 (6 bases). Trimming took 6 bases from V and 0 from J, leaving 15 bases between them. This CDR3 comprises 16 residues. Looked up from germline, CDR1 is MNHEY and CDR2 is SVGEGT.

V usage is TRBV27 and J usage is TRBJ1-1, with D maybe TRBD1 (6 bases). The V end lost 6 bases, the J end lost 7 bases, and 18 bases lay between the germline ends. CDR1 and CDR2 (germline): MNHEY, SMNVEV (reference sequence). The CDR3 extends over 14 amino acids. The CDR3 region has the DNA TGTGCCAGCAGGGCACAGGGATCTGGGGTTGAAGCTTTCTTT. It translates to CASRAQGSGVEAFF.

The chain recombines TRBV6-5 with TRBJ1-1; 8 positions match TRBD1. V lost 4 bases and J lost 8; bases outside the gene matches: 3. Germline CDR1 and CDR2: MNHEY and SVGAGI. This CDR3 is built from 12 residues. In DNA form, the CDR3 reads TGTGCCAGCAGTTCCTACAGGGGGGAAGCTTTCTTT. Amino acids: CASSSYRGEAFF.

This chain connects TRBV27 to TRBJ1-5, with 7 bases lining up with TRBD1. Germline CDR1 and CDR2: MNHEY and SMNVEV (reference sequence). With V trimmed by 5 bases and J by 7 bases, 11 bases remained unmatched. This CDR3 region has 15 residues. The CDR3 DNA reads TGTGCCAGCAGTCCCGAGACAGGGTTTCGGCAGCCCCAGCATTTT. Translating gives CASSPETGFRQPQHF.

The chain employs TRBV19 and TRBJ2-2; 7 nucleotides agree with TRBD2. Germline V lookup: CDR1 LNHDA, CDR2 SQIVND (reference sequence). Trimming took 5 bases from V and 0 from J; bases not matched to a gene: 6. The CDR3 is 16 amino acids. The CDR3 DNA follows: TGTGCCAGTAGTTTGTTGACTAGCCCGAACACCGGGGAGCTGTTTTTT. This translates into CASSLLTSPNTGELFF.

This chain connects TRBV27 to TRBJ1-2; D might be TRBD1 (6 bases). V was shortened by 3 bases and J by 14 bases, with 19 bases between the two germline ends. Germline-derived CDR1 and CDR2 are MNHEY and SMNVEV (reference sequence). There are 13 residues in the CDR3. CDR3 bases: TGTGCCAGCAGTTTCAGTCGAAGGGGGAGGGAAACCTTC. Protein: CASSFSRRGRETF.

The V gene is TRBV5-6, the J gene TRBJ1-3; D may be TRBD1 (5 bases). The V end lost 3 bases, the J end lost 0 bases, and 13 bases lay between the germline ends. CDR1 and CDR2 from the germline V gene are SGHDT and YYEEEE. This CDR3 has 16 amino acids. CDR3 amino acids: CASSWWGGNSGNTIYF. The CDR3 nucleotides are TGTGCCAGCAGCTGGTGGGGGGGAAACTCTGGAAACACCATATATTTT.

The chain has TRBV15 and TRBJ1-2, with D perhaps matching TRBD1 (5 bases). Trimming cost V 0 bases and J 2 bases, with 13 bases left between them. The CDR3 extends over 16 amino acids. Germline loops: CDR1 LNHNV, CDR2 YYDKDF (reference sequence). The CDR3 DNA follows: TGTGCCACCAGCAGAGATCCAGGGTTCTCGAACTATGGCTACACCTTC. Translated: CATSRDPGFSNYGYTF.

The gene calls are TRBV11-2 and TRBJ2-1; TRBD2 matches 9 bases. Trimming removed 2 bases from V and 5 bases from J; junction bases left unmatched: 4. The CDR3 loop spans 15 amino acids. The germline V gene has CDR1 SGHAT and CDR2 FQNNGV. CDR3 amino acids: CASSLTASGDNEQFF. DNA of the CDR3: TGTGCCAGCAGCTTAACCGCTAGCGGGGACAATGAGCAGTTCTTC.

This clone was seen only once. The chain is built from TRBV7-6 and TRBJ1-1; TRBD1 matches 8 bases. Germline CDR1 is SGHVS and CDR2 is FNYEAQ. V lost 4 bases and J lost 0; bases outside the gene matches: 7. This CDR3 is built from 16 residues. CDR3 protein: CASSSGGQGMNTEAFF. The DNA of the CDR3 is TGTGCCAGCAGCTCTGGAGGACAGGGAATGAACACTGAAGCTTTCTTT. The full variable domain, completed using reference TRBV7-6 and TRBJ1-1, is GAGVSQSPRYKVTKRGQDVALRCDPISGHVSLYWYRQALGQGPEFLTYFNYEAQQDKSGLPNDRFSAERPEGSISTLTIQRTEQRDSAMYRCASSSGGQGMNTEAFFGQGTRLTVV.

The chain links TRBV4-1 to TRBJ1-2; D is undetermined. CDR3 length: 12 residues. Germline V gene sequence: CDR1 MGHRA, CDR2 YSYEKL. V was clipped by 1 base and J by 7 bases, with 7 bases between them. In DNA form, the CDR3 reads TGCGCCAGCAGCCAAGGTGGAGGTGGCTACACCTTC. Protein sequence: CASSQGGGGYTF.

The V gene is TRBV5-1, the J gene TRBJ2-5; TRBD1 is a possible D gene (5 bases). Trimming left V 0 bases short and J 2 bases short, with 14 bases between. The CDR3 spans 16 residues. Germline V gene lookup returns CDR1 SGHRS and CDR2 YFSETQ. CDR3 region: CASSLAGAQGQETQYF. The CDR3 DNA follows: TGCGCCAGCAGCTTGGCTGGTGCTCAGGGACAAGAGACCCAGTACTTC.

This rearrangement joins TRBV30 to TRBJ2-7; D is unresolved. The CDR3 has 11 amino acids. The V end lost 5 bases, the J end lost 5 bases, and 10 bases lay between the germline ends. From germline, CDR1 is GTSNPN and CDR2 SVGIG (reference sequence). The DNA for the CDR3 is TGTGCCTGGGCTATTGGAGACGAGCAGTACTTC. Its translation: CAWAIGDEQYF.

The chain combines TRBV27 with TRBJ2-1, with TRBD2 matching 8 bases. Losses at the gene ends were 4 bases for V and 3 bases for J; bases not matched to a gene: 5. CDR3 length: 15 residues. Germline-derived CDR1 and CDR2 are MNHEY and SMNVEV (reference sequence). The CDR3: CASSWAGGVYNEQFF. As DNA, the CDR3 is TGTGCCAGCAGTTGGGCGGGAGGAGTCTACAATGAGCAGTTCTTC.